The 10 T cell receptor beta chains presented below share a single source sample, sequenced in a study of CXCR3-negative and CXCR3-positive naive CD8 T cells. cDNA libraries for TRB were generated by 5' RACE incorporating UMI labels. With the 5' RACE reads reprocessed, TCRdb shows one record per CDR3 protein and no DNA. The listing records tens of thousands of distinct CDR3 sequences. Input material: naive CXCR3- CD8+ T cells from blood. Subset specified: CD45RO-CCR7+CD27+CD95- naive CD8+ T cells lacking CXCR3 (TNR3-). Every receptor here comes from a human donor in good health. Some clones in this sample may be carry-over from other donors' samples.

The chain joins TRBV7-9 to TRBJ2-1; TCRdb indicates TRBD2, and absent DNA this call remains unverified. The CDR3 covers 15 residues. The germline V gene has CDR1 SEHNR and CDR2 FQNEAQ (reference sequence). The CDR3: CASSSPAGEWNEQFF.

The chain couples TRBV3-1 to TRBJ1-2; the TCRdb D gene call, TRBD1, has no DNA to confirm it. Germline CDR1 LGHDT, CDR2 YNNKEL (reference sequence). CDR3 length equals 17 residues. The CDR3 sequence: CASSYGQGALIPGGYTF.

The V and J genes are TRBV6-6 and TRBJ2-1; TCRdb selects TRBD2, and the lack of DNA leaves this call unchecked. The CDR3 loop spans 13 amino acids. Germline V gene data show CDR1 as MNHNY and CDR2 as SVGAGI (reference sequence). CDR3 sequence reads: CASSSGINNEQFF.

The CDR3 is CASSLETSGYEQYF. V and J are TRBV4-1 and TRBJ2-7; the D call of TRBD2 rests on TCRdb alone, since no DNA is present to check it. The V gene's germline CDR1 is MGHRA and CDR2 YSYEKL. There are 14 residues in the CDR3.

The rearrangement uses TRBV20-1 and TRBJ2-2; there is no DNA to check the TCRdb D call of TRBD1. The length of the CDR3 is 15 residues. Germline lookup yields CDR1 DFQATT and CDR2 SNEGSKA (reference sequence). The CDR3 is CSAFDREWDTGELFF.

The genes are TRBV7-9 and TRBJ2-3. Germline lookup yields CDR1 SEHNR and CDR2 FQNEAQ (reference sequence). CDR3 length equals 14 residues. CDR3 region: CASSLGRGPDTQYF.

This clonotype is medium-sized (0.01 to 0.1%) by frequency. The chain combines TRBV7-6 with TRBJ2-2; TCRdb picks TRBD1, but there is no DNA to check that call. Germline lookup yields CDR1 SGHVS and CDR2 FNYEAQ. The CDR3 is 15 residues long. This chain's CDR3 is CASSPGTDYSGELFF.

This chain joins TRBV6-2 or TRBV6-3 and TRBJ1-5. The CDR3 is made up of 18 amino acids. Germline lookup yields CDR1 MNHEY and CDR2 SVGEGT. The CDR3 protein is CASSYVAAPTDSNQPQHF.

The V gene is TRBV6-5, the J gene TRBJ1-1; without DNA, the TCRdb call of TRBD1 cannot be checked. CDR1 and CDR2 (germline): MNHEY, SVGAGI. The CDR3 has 11 residues. CDR3 residues: CASGQGTEAFF.

The chain carries TRBV28 and TRBJ2-3; TCRdb calls TRBD1, which cannot be checked without DNA. CDR1 and CDR2 (germline): MDHEN, SYDVKM. The CDR3 runs to 17 residues. CDR3 loop: CASSSPNRGKTTDTPYF.